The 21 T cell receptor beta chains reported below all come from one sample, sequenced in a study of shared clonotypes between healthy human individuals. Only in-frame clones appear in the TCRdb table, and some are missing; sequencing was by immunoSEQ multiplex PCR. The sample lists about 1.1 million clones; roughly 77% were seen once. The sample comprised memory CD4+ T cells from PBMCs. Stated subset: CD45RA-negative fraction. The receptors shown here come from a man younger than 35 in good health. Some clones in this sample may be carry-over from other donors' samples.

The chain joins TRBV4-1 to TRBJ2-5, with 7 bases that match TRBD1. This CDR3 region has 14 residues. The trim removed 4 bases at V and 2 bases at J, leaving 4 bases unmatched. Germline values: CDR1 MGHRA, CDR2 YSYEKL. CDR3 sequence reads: CASSPGTAQETQYF. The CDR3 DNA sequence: TGCGCCAGCAGCCCTGGGACAGCACAAGAGACCCAGTACTTC.

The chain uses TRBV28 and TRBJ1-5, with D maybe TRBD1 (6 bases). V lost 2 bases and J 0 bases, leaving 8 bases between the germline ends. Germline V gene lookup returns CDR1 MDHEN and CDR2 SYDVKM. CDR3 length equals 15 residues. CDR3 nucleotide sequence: TGTGCCAGCAGTTTAACAGGGATTAGCAATCAGCCCCAGCATTTT. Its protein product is CASSLTGISNQPQHF.

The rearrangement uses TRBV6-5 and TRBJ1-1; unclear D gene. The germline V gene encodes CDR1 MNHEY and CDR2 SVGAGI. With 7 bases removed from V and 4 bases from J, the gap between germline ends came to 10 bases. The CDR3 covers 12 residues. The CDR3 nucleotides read TGTGCCAGCATCACGCGGGGCACTGAAGCTTTCTTT. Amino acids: CASITRGTEAFF.

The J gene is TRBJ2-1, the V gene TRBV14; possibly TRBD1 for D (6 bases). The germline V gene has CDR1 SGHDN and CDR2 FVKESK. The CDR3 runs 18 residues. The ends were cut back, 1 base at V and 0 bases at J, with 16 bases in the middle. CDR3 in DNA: TGTGCCAGCAGCCAAGTAAAGGGGGATGTCGTCTCCTACAATGAGCAGTTCTTC. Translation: CASSQVKGDVVSYNEQFF.

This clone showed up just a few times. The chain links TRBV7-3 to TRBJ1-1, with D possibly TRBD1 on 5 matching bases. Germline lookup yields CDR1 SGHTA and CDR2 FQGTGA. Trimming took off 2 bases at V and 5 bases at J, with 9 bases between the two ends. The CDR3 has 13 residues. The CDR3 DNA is TGTGCCAGCAGCTTAGAGGCAGGGACTGAAGCTTTCTTT. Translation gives CASSLEAGTEAFF. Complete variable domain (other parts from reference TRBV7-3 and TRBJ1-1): GAGVSQTPSNKVTEKGKYVELRCDPISGHTALYWYRQSLGQGPEFLIYFQGTGAADDSGLPNDRFFAVRPEGSVSTLKIQRTERGDSAVYLCASSLEAGTEAFFGQGTRLTVV.

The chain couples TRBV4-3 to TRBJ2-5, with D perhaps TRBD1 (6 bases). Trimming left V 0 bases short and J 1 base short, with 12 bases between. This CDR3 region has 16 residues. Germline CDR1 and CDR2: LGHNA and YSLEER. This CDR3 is CASSQDPWTAQETQYF. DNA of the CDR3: TGCGCCAGCAGCCAAGATCCGTGGACAGCCCAAGAGACCCAGTACTTC.

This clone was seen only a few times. The chain's CDR3 is CASSSDRDRSTGELFF. The CDR3 DNA reads as TGCGCCAGCAGCTCCGACCGGGACCGATCGACCGGGGAGCTGTTTTTT. The chain recombines TRBV5-1 with TRBJ2-2; D assignment may be TRBD1 or TRBD2 (5 bases each). CDR3 size: 16 residues. V gave up 3 bases and J gave up 5 bases, with 17 bases separating them. From germline, CDR1 is SGHRS and CDR2 YFSETQ.

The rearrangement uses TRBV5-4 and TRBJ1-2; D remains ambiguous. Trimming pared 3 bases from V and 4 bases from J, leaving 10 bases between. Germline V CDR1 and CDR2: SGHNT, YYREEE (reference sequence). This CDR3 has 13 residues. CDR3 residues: CASSSGGAYGYTF. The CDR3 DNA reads TGTGCCAGCAGCTCGGGCGGCGCCTATGGCTACACCTTC.

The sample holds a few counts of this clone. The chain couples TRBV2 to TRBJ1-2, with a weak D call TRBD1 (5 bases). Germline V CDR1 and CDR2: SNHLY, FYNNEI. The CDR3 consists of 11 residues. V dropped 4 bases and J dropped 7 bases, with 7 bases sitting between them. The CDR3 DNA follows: TGTGCCAGCAGTGTTAGGGGTGGCTACACCTTC. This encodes CASSVRGGYTF.

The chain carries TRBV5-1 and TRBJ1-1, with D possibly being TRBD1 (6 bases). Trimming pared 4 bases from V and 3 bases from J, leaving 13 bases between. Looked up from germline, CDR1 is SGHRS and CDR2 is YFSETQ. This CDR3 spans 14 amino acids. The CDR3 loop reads CASSGRGDDTEAFF. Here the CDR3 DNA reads TGCGCCAGCAGCGGCAGGGGTGACGACACTGAAGCTTTCTTT.

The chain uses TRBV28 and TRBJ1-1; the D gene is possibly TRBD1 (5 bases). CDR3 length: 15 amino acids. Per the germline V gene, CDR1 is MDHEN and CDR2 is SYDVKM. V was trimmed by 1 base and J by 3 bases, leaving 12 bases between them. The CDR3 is CASSLSAGKYTEAFF. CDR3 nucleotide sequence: TGTGCCAGCAGTTTATCGGCAGGGAAATACACTGAAGCTTTCTTT. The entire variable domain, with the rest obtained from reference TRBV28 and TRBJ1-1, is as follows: DVKVTQSSRYLVKRTGEKVFLECVQDMDHENMFWYRQDPGLGLRLIYFSYDVKMKEKGDIPEGYSVSREKKERFSLILESASTNQTSMYLCASSLSAGKYTEAFFGQGTRLTVV.

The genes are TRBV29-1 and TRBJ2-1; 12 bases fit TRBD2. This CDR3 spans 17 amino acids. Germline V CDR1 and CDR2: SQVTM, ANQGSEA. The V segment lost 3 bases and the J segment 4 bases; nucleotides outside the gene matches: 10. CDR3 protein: CSVERLAGVGGYNEQFF. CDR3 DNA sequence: TGCAGCGTTGAGAGACTAGCGGGAGTCGGGGGTTACAATGAGCAGTTCTTC.

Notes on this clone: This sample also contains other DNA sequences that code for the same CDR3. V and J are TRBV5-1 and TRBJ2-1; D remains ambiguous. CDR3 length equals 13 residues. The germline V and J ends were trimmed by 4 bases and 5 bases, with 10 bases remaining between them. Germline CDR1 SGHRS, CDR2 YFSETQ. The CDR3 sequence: CASSPSLNNEQFF. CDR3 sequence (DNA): TGCGCCAGCAGCCCGAGTCTGAACAATGAGCAGTTCTTC.

CDR3 loop: CASSRQGAVSNQPQHF. The DNA for the CDR3 is TGTGCCAGCAGCCGACAGGGGGCCGTTAGCAATCAGCCCCAGCATTTT. V and J are TRBV5-5 and TRBJ1-5; TRBD1 aligns across 10 bases. The germline gives CDR1 SGHKS, CDR2 YYEKEE (reference sequence). V dropped 4 bases and J dropped 0; count of bases not matched to a gene: 4. CDR3 size: 16 residues.

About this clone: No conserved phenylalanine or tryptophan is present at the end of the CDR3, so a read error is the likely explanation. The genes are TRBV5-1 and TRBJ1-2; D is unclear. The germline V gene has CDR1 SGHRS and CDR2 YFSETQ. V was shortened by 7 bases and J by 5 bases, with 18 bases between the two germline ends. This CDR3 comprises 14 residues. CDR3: CASLPSPQEYGYTL. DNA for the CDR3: TGCGCCAGCCTACCGTCACCCCAGGAATATGGCTACACCCTC.

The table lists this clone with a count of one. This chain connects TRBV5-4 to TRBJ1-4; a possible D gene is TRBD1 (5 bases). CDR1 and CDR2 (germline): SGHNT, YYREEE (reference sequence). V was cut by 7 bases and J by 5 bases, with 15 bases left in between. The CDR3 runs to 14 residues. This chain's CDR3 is CASGSWGGNEKLFF. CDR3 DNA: TGTGCCAGCGGCTCATGGGGGGGGAATGAAAAACTGTTTTTT.

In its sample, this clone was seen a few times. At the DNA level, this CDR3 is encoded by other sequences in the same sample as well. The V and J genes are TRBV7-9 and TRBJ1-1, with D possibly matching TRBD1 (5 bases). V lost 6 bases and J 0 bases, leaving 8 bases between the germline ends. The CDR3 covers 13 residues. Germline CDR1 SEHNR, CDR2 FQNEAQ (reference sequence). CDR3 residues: CASRPGLNTEAFF. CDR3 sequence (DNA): TGTGCCAGCAGGCCAGGGTTGAACACTGAAGCTTTCTTT.

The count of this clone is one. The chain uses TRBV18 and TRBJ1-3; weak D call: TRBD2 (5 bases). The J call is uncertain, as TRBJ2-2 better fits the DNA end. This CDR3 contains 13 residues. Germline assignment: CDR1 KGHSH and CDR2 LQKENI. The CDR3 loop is CASSPRDTGELFF. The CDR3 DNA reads TGTGCCAGCTCACCGAGGGACACCGGGGAGCTGTTTTTT.

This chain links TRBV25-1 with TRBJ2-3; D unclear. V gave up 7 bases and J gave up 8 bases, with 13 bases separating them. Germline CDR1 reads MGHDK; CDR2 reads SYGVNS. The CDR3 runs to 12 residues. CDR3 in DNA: TGTGCCAGCAATCAAGGGATGGGTACGCAGTATTTT. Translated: CASNQGMGTQYF.

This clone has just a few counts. The CDR3 loop is CASSDGTSGRADTQYF. CDR3 nucleotide sequence: TGTGCCAGCAGCGACGGGACTAGCGGGAGGGCAGATACGCAGTATTTT. This chain uses TRBV7-2 with TRBJ2-3, with 16 bases aligning to TRBD2. Germline V CDR1 and CDR2: SGHTA, FQGNSA. The junction had 3 bases not matched to a gene; V was cut back by 5 bases and J by 4 bases. The CDR3 is 16 residues long.

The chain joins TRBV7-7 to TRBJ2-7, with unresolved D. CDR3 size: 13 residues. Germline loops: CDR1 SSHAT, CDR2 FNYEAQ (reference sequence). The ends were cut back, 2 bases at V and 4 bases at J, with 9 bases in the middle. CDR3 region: CASSLMNGYEQYF. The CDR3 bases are TGTGCCAGCAGCTTAATGAACGGATACGAGCAGTACTTC.